This is a list of T cell receptor beta chains from one sample in a study of prognosis after radiotherapy for stage I lung cancer. Via MiXCR, TCRdb re-called the multiplex PCR reads, giving one row per CDR3 protein. The data contain fewer than 40,000 distinct CDR3 sequences, 25% to 40% of them singletons. Sequenced material: PBMCs, taken before or after stereotactic body radiation therapy (not recorded which). The receptor set was obtained from a donor over 45 with non-small cell lung cancer. Each CDR3 is given with its conserved first and last residue. Fields, in order: D gene, V gene, J gene, CDR3 protein. The D gene is left open where the match is weak.

-	TRBV30	TRBJ2-5	CAWNPGLAETQYF
-	TRBV3-1	TRBJ2-7	CASSQDQGSTQQYF
-	TRBV30	TRBJ2-1	CAWNPAGSSYNEQFF
-	TRBV2	TRBJ2-1	CASSRLEGNEQFF
TRBD1	TRBV20-1	TRBJ1-1	CSASHPGQGNTEAFF
-	TRBV9	TRBJ1-1	CASSEEGYTEAFF
TRBD1	TRBV18	TRBJ1-2	CASSRDRGDYGYTF
-	TRBV7-6	TRBJ2-2	CASSLWGGLILNTGELFF
TRBD2	TRBV12-3/TRBV12-4	TRBJ2-3	CASSSGTSGGTRTDTHYF
-	TRBV7-8	TRBJ1-4	CASSPQPSEKLFF
-	TRBV5-1	TRBJ1-1	CASSLEYLNTEAFF
-	TRBV27	TRBJ1-2	CASSLSSGGTRYTF
-	TRBV25-1	TRBJ2-1	CASSAWRVRNKANGQFF